What follows describes a single T cell receptor (beta chain). The record originates from a study of blood T cell repertoires in COVID-19. In the study overall: COVID-19 samples from acute and convalescent phases originated in the United States, Italy and Spain. T cells, B-cell-depleted T cells, or PBMCs provided the cDNA or gDNA that served as material.

The CDR3 runs 13 residues. The V end was cut by 3 bases, the J end by 9 bases, with 11 bases between. Looked up from germline, CDR1 is KGHSH and CDR2 is LQKENI. Under the authors' procedure: Nucleated cell counts were estimated from reference gene primer amplification. Assay: immunoSEQ multiplex PCR; the TCRdb copy retains only in-frame clones and omits some. That table supplies the V and J calls and clone size; D and trimming were determined from the DNA. The repertoire holds around 230,000 clones, with roughly 80% as singletons. The chain joins TRBV18 to TRBJ1-4; D is unresolved. The specimen was peripheral blood. The receptor comes from a woman between 55 and 75 years old with active or convalescent COVID-19. The CDR3 reads CASSPADEQKLFF. DNA for the CDR3: TGTGCCAGCTCACCTGCGGATGAGCAAAAACTGTTTTTT.